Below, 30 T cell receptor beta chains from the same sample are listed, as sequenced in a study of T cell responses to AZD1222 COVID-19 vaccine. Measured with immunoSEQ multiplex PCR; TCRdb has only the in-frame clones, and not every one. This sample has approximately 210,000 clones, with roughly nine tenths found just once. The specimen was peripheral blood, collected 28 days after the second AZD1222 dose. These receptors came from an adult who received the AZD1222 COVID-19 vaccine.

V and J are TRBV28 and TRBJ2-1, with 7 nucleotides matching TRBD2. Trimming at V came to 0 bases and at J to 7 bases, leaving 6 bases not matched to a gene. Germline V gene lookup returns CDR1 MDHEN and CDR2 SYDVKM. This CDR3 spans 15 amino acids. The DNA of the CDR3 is TGTGCCAGCAGTTTATGGTTAGCGGGTGGGAATGAGCAGTTCTTC. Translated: CASSLWLAGGNEQFF.

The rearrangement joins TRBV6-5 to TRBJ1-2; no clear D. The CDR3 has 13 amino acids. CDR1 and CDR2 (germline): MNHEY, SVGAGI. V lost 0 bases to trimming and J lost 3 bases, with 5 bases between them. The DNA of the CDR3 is TGTGCCAGCAGTTACTCGGGCTACTATGGCTACACCTTC. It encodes CASSYSGYYGYTF.

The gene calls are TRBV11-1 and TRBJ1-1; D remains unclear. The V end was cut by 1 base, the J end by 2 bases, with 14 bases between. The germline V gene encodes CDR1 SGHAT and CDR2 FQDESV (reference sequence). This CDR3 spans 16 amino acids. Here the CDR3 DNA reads TGTGCCAGCAGCTTAGGACAAGCCGAAATCAACACTGAAGCTTTCTTT. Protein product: CASSLGQAEINTEAFF.

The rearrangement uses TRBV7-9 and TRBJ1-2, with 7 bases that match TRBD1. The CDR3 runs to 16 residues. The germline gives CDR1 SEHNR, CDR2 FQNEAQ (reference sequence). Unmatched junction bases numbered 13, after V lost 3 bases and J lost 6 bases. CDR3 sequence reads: CASSLEPLTGENGYTF. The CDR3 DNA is TGTGCCAGCAGCTTGGAACCATTAACAGGGGAAAATGGCTACACCTTC.

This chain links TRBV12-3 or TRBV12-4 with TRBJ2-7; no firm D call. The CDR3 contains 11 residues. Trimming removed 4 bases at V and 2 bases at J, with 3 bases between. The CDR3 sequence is CASSSAYEQYF. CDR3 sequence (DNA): TGTGCCAGCAGTTCCGCCTACGAGCAGTACTTC.

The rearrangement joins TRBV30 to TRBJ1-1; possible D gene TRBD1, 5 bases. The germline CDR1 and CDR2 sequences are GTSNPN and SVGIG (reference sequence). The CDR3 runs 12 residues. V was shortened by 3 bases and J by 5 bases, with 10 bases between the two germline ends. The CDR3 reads CAWRDMGTEAFF. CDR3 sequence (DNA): TGTGCCTGGAGGGACATGGGGACTGAAGCTTTCTTT.

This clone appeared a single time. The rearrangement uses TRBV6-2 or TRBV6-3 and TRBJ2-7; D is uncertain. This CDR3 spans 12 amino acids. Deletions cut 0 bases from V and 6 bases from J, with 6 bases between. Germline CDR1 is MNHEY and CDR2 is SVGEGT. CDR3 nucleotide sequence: TGTGCCAGCAGTTACTCCCGGGCCGAGCAGTACTTC. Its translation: CASSYSRAEQYF.

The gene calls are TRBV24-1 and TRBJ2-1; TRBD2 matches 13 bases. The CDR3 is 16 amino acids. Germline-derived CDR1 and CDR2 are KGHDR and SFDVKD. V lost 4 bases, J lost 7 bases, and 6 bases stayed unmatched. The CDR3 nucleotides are TGTGCCACCAGTGACTTCGGACTAGCGGGAGTAAATGAGCAGTTCTTC. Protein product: CATSDFGLAGVNEQFF.

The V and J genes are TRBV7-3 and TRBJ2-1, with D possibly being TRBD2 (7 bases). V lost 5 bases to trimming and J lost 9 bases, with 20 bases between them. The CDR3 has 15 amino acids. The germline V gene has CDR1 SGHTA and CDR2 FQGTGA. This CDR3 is CASSRRGGSRLEQFF. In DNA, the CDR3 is TGTGCCAGCAGCCGACGCGGGGGCAGCCGCCTTGAGCAGTTCTTC.

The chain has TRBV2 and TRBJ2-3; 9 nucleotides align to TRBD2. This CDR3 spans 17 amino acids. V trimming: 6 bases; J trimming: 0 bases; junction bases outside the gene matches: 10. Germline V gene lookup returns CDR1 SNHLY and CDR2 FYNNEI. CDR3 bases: TGTGCCAGCAGCTTAGTAGCGGGAGAGTCTAGCACAGATACGCAGTATTTT. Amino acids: CASSLVAGESSTDTQYF.

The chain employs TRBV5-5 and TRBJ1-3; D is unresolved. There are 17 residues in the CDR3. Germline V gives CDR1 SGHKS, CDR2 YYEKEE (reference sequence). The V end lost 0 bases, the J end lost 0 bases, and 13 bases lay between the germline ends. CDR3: CASSLGSAGTSGNTIYF. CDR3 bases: TGTGCCAGCAGCTTGGGGTCAGCAGGCACCTCTGGAAACACCATATATTTT.

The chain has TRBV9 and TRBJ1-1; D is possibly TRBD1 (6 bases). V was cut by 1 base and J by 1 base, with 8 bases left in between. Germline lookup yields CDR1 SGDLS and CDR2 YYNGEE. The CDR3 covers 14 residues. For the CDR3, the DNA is TGTGCCAGCAGCGTACGACAGGCGAACACTGAAGCTTTCTTT. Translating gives CASSVRQANTEAFF.

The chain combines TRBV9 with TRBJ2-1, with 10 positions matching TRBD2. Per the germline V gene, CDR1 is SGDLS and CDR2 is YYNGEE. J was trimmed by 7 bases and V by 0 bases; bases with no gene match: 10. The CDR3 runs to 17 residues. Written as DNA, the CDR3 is TGTGCCAGCAGCGTAGGAACTAGCGGGGCTGTGCCGAATGAGCAGTTCTTC. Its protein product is CASSVGTSGAVPNEQFF. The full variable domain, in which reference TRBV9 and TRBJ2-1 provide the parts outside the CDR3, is DSGVTQTPKHLITATGQRVTLRCSPRSGDLSVYWYQQSLDQGLQFLIQYYNGEERAKGNILERFSAQQFPDLHSELNLSSLELGDSALYFCASSVGTSGAVPNEQFFGPGTRLTVL.

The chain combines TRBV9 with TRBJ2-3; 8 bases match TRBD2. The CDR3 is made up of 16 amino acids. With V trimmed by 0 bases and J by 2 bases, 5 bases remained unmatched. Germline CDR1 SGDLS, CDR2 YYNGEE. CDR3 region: CASSVGGSGNTDTQYF. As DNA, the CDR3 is TGTGCCAGCAGCGTAGGTGGTAGCGGGAACACAGATACGCAGTATTTT. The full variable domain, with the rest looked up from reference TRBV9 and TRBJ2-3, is DSGVTQTPKHLITATGQRVTLRCSPRSGDLSVYWYQQSLDQGLQFLIQYYNGEERAKGNILERFSAQQFPDLHSELNLSSLELGDSALYFCASSVGGSGNTDTQYFGPGTRLTVL.

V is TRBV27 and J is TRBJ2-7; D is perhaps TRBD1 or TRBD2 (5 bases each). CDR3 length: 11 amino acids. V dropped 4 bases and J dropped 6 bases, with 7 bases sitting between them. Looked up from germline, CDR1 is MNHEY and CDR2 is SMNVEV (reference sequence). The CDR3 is CASSWGSEQYF. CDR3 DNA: TGTGCCAGCAGTTGGGGGAGCGAGCAGTACTTC.

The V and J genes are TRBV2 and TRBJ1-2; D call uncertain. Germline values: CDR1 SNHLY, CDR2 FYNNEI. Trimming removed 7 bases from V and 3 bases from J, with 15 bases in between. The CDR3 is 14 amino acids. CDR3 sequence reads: CASKKEDYHYGYTF. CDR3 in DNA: TGTGCCAGCAAAAAAGAGGATTACCACTATGGCTACACCTTC.

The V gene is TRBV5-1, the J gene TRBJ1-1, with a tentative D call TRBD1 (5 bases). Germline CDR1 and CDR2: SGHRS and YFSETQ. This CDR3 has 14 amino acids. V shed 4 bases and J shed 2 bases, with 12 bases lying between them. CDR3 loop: CASSPTGLNTEAFF. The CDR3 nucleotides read TGCGCCAGCAGCCCAACAGGACTAAACACTGAAGCTTTCTTT.

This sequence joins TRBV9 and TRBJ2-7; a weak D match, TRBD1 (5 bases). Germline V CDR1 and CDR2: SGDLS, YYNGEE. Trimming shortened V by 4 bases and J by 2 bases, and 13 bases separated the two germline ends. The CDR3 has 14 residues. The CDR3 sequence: CASSPTDRPYEQYF. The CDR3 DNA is TGTGCCAGCAGCCCGACAGACCGACCCTACGAGCAGTACTTC.

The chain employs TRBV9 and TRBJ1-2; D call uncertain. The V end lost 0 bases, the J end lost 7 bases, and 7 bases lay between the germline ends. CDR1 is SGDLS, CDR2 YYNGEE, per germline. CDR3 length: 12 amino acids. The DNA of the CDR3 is TGTGCCAGCAGCGTAGTTGGAGGTGGCTACACCTTC. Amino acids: CASSVVGGGYTF.

In DNA form, the CDR3 reads TGTGCCAGCAGTTTATCCCCGCCAGGGCCGGGTAATTCACCCCTCCACTTT. It translates to CASSLSPPGPGNSPLHF. The chain is built from TRBV28 and TRBJ1-6, with D perhaps matching TRBD1 (5 bases). The CDR3 sequence is 17 residues long. Germline CDR1 and CDR2: MDHEN and SYDVKM. V lost 1 base to trimming and J lost 6 bases, with 16 bases between them.

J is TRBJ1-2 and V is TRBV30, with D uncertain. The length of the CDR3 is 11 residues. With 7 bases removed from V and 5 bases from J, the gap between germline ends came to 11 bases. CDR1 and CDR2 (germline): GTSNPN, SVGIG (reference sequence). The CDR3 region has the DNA TGTGCCTCCCAGCTCCCATATGGCTACACCTTC. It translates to CASQLPYGYTF.

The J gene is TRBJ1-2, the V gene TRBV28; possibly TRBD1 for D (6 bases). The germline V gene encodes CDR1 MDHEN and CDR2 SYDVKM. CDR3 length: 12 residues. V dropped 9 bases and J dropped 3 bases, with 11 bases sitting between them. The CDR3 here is CASRRGDYGYTF. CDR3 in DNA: TGTGCCAGTCGCAGGGGCGACTATGGCTACACCTTC.

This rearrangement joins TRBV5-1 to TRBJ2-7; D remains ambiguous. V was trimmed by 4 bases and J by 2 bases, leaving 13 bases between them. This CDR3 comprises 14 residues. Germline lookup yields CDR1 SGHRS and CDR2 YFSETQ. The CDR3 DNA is TGCGCCAGCAGCCCGGGCCCCGGACCCTACGAGCAGTACTTC. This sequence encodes CASSPGPGPYEQYF.

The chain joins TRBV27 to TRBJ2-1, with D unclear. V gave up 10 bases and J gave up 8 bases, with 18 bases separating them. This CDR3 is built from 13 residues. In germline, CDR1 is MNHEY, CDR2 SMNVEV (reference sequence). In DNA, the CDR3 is TGTGCCACCTGGACGGTGGGTCAGGATGAGCAGTTCTTC. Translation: CATWTVGQDEQFF.

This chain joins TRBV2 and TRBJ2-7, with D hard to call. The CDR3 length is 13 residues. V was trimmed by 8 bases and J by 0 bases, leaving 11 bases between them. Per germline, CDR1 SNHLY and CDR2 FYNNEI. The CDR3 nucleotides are TGTGCCAGCTCCTGGATCGCCTCCTACGAGCAGTACTTC. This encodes CASSWIASYEQYF.

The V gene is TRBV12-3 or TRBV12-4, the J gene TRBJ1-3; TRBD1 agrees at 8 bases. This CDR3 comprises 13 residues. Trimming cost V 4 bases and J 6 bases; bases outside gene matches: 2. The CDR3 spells CASSWTGINTIYF. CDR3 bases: TGTGCCAGCAGTTGGACAGGGATAAACACCATATATTTT.

CDR3 loop: CASRWTSGEETQYF. CDR3 nucleotide sequence: TGTGCCAGCAGGTGGACTAGCGGGGAAGAGACCCAGTACTTC. The J gene is TRBJ2-5, the V gene TRBV2; the match to TRBD2 covers 12 bases. Germline trimming cut 6 bases from V and 3 bases from J; bases unmatched to any gene: 2. Germline V CDR1 and CDR2: SNHLY, FYNNEI. This CDR3 contains 14 residues. The full variable domain, in which reference TRBV2 and TRBJ2-5 provide the parts outside the CDR3, is EPEVTQTPSHQVTQMGQEVILRCVPISNHLYFYWYRQILGQKVEFLVSFYNNEISEKSEIFDDQFSVERPDGSNFTLKIRSTKLEDSAMYFCASRWTSGEETQYFGPGTRLLVL.

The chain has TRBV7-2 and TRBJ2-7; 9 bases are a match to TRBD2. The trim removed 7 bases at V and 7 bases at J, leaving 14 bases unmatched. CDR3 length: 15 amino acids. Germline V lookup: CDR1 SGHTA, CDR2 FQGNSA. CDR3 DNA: TGTGCCAGCACCCTCGGGACTAGCCGATTCTTGGAGCAGTACTTC. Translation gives CASTLGTSRFLEQYF. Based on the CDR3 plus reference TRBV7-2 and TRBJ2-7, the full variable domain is GAGVSQSPSNKVTEKGKDVELRCDPISGHTALYWYRQSLGQGLEFLIYFQGNSAPDKSGLPSDRFSAERTGGSVSTLTIQRTQQEDSAVYLCASTLGTSRFLEQYFGPGTRLTVT.

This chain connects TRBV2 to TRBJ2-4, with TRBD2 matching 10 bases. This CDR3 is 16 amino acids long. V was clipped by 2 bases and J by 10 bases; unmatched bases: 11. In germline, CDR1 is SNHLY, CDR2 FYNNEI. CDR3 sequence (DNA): TGTGCCAGCAGTGAACAACTAGCGGGGACGGGGGGGATTCAGTACTTC. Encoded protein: CASSEQLAGTGGIQYF.

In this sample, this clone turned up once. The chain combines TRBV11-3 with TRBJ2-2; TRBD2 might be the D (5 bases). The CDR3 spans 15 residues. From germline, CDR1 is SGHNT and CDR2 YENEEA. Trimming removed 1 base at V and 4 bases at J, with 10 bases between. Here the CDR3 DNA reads TGTGCCAGCAGCTTAGGCGTCGGACTCACCGGGGAGCTGTTTTTT. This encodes CASSLGVGLTGELFF.